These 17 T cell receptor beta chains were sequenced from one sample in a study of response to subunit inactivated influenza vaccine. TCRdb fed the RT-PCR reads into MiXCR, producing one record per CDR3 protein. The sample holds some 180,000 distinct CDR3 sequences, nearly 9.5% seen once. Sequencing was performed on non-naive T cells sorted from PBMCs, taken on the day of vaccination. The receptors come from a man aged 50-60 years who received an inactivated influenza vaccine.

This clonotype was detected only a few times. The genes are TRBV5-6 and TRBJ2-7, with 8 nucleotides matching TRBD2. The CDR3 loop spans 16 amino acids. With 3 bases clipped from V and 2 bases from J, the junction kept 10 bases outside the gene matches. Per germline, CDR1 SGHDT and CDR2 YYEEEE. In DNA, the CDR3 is TGTGCCAGCAGCTCGATACGGGAGGGCCTCACCTACGAGCAGTACTTC. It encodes CASSSIREGLTYEQYF.

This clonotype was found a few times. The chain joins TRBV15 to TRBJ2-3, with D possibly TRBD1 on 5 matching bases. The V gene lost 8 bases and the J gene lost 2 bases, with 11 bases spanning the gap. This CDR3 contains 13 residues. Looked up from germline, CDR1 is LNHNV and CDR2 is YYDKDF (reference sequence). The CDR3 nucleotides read TGTGCCACCTCGTACAGGACCACAGATACGCAGTATTTT. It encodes CATSYRTTDTQYF.

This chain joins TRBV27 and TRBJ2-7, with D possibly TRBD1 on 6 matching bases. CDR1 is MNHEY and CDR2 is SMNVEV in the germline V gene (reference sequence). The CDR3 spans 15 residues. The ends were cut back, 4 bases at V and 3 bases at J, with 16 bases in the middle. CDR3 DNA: TGTGCCAGCAGTTCCATCCCGGACAGCGGCTACGAGCAGTACTTC. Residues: CASSSIPDSGYEQYF.

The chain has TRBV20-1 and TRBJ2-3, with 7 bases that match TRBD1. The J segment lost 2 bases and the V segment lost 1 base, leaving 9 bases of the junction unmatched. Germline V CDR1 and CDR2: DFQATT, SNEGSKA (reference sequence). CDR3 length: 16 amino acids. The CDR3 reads CSARGEGAGSTDTQYF. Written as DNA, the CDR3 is TGCAGTGCTAGAGGAGAGGGGGCAGGGTCCACAGATACGCAGTATTTT.

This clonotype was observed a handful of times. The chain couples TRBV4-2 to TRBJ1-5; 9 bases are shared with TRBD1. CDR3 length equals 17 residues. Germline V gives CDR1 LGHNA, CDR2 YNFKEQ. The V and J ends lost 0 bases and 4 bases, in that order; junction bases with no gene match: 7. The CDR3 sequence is CASSQEPVTGGNQPQHF. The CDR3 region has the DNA TGTGCCAGCAGCCAAGAGCCCGTGACAGGGGGTAATCAGCCCCAGCATTTT.

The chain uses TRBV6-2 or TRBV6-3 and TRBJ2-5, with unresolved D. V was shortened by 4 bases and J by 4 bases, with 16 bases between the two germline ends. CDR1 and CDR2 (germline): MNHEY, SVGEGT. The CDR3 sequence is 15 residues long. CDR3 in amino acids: CASSFSSRPGETQYF. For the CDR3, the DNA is TGTGCCAGCAGTTTCAGCTCGCGCCCAGGAGAGACCCAGTACTTC.

The CDR3 protein is CAISESPRNQPQHF. In nucleotides, the CDR3 is TGTGCCATCAGTGAGTCCCCGCGCAATCAGCCCCAGCATTTT. The V and J genes are TRBV10-3 and TRBJ1-5; D is undetermined. This CDR3 comprises 14 residues. Trimming cost V 0 bases and J 2 bases, with 5 bases left between them. Per germline, CDR1 ENHRY and CDR2 SYGVKD.

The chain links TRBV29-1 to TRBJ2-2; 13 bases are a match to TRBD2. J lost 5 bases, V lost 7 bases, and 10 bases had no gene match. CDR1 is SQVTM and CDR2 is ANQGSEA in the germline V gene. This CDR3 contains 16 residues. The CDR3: CSAVGLAGVGTGELFF. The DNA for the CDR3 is TGCAGCGCGGTCGGACTAGCGGGAGTGGGGACCGGGGAGCTGTTTTTT.

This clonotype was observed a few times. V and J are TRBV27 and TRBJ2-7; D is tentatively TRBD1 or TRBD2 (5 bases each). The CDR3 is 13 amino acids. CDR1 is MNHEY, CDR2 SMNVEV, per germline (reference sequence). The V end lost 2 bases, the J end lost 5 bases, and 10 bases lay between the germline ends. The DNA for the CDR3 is TGTGCCAGCAGTTTACTAGGGACCCACGAGCAGTACTTC. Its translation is CASSLLGTHEQYF.

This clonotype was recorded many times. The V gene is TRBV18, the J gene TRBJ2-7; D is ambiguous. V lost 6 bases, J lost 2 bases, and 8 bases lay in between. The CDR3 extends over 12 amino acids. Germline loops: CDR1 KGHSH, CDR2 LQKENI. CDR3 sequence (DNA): TGTGCCAGCTCGTACTCAGCCTACGAGCAGTACTTC. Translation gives CASSYSAYEQYF.

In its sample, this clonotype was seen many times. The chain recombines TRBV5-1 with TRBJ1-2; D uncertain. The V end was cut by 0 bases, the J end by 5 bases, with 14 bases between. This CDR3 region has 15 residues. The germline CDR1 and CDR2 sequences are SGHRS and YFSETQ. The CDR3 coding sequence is TGCGCCAGCAGCTTGGATGCAGGTTCCAGATATGGCTACACCTTC. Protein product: CASSLDAGSRYGYTF.

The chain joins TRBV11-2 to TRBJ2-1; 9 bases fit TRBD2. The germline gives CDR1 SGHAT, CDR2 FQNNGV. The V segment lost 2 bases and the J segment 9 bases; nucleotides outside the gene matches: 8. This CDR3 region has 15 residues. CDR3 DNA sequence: TGTGCCAGCAGCTTAATTGTGGGCGGGGGGGCTGAGCAGTTCTTC. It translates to CASSLIVGGGAEQFF.

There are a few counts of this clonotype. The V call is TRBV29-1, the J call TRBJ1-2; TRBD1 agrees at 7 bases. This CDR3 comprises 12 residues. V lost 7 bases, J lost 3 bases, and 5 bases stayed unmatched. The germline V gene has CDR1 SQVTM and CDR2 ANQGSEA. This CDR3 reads CSGGQSDYGYTF. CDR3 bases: TGCAGCGGGGGACAGTCGGACTATGGCTACACCTTC. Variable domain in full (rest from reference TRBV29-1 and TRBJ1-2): SAVISQKPSRDICQRGTSLTIQCQVDSQVTMMFWYRQQPGQSLTLIATANQGSEATYESGFVIDKFPISRPNLTFSTLTVSNMSPEDSSIYLCSGGQSDYGYTFGSGTRLTVV.

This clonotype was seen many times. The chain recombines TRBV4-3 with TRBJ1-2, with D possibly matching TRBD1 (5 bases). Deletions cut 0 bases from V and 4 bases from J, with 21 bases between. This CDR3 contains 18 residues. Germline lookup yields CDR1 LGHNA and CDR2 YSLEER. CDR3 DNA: TGCGCCAGCAGCCAAGAAGGTAGTGGCTCAGGGAGTACCTATGGCTACACCTTC. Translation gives CASSQEGSGSGSTYGYTF.

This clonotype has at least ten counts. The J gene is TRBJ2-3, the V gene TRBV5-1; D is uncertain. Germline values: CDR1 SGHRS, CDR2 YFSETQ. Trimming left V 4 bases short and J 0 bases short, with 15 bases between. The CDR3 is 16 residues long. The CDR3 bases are TGCGCCAGCAGCCTAGGGTCTTCATCTAGCACAGATACGCAGTATTTT. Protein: CASSLGSSSSTDTQYF.

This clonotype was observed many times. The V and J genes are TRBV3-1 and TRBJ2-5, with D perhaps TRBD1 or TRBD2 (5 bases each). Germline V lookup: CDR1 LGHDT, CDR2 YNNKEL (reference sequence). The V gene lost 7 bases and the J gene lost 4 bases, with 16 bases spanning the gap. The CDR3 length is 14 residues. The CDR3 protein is CASTRGEGRETQYF. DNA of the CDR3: TGTGCCAGCACACGCGGAGAGGGGCGAGAGACCCAGTACTTC.

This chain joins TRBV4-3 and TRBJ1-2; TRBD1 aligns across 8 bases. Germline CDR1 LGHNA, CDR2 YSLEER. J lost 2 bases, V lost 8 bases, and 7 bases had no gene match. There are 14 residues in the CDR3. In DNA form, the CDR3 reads TGCGCCAGCCGCGACAGGGGCGGAAACTATGGCTACACCTTC. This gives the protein CASRDRGGNYGYTF.